This T cell receptor beta chain was recovered during a study of blood T cell repertoires in COVID-19. Study background: Some COVID-19 samples were acute and others convalescent; all came from the United States, Italy and Spain. PBMCs, B-cell-depleted T cells, or T cells provided the cDNA or gDNA that made up the material.

Authors' data handling: Amplification of reference gene primers provided the estimated nucleated cell counts. Assay used: immunoSEQ multiplex PCR; TCRdb lists only in-frame clones, some missing. V and J calls and clone size come straight from that table; D and trimming were deduced from the DNA. The table has roughly 260,000 clones, about 88% seen once; the top ten hold about 2.1%. Between the trimmed V and J ends, which lost 0 bases and 0 bases, there was a span of 13 bases. The germline V gene has CDR1 SGDLS and CDR2 YYNGEE. The CDR3 has 17 amino acids. The rearrangement uses TRBV9 and TRBJ1-3; tentatively, D is TRBD1 (5 bases). Material for sequencing was peripheral blood. This clonotype was sampled from a woman aged 40-49 years who had recovered from COVID-19. CDR3 region: CASSVGGGKSSGNTIYF. CDR3 DNA: TGTGCCAGCAGCGTAGGTGGGGGGAAGAGCTCTGGAAACACCATATATTTT.